This TCR beta chain was captured by sequencing in a study of identical twins. Via MiXCR, TCRdb re-called the 5' RACE reads, giving one row per CDR3 protein. The sample yields some 200,000 distinct CDR3 sequences, 7.5% seen once. This clonotype has ten or more counts. V was trimmed by 0 bases and J by 2 bases, leaving 9 bases between them. Germline CDR1 reads SGHTA; CDR2 reads FQGNSA. The CDR3 loop spans 15 amino acids. These same records also appear under a second study, on yellow fever vaccine responses in identical twins.

The chain couples TRBV7-2 to TRBJ2-3, with no clear D. The sequenced material came from memory (CD45RO+) T cells sorted from blood. This TCR came from a woman under 30 in good health. CDR3 DNA sequence: TGTGCCAGCAGCTTAGCTACTTTACTCACAGATACGCAGTATTTT. It encodes CASSLATLLTDTQYF.